This TCR beta chain was recorded in a study of blood T cell repertoires in COVID-19. Study context: There were acute and convalescent COVID-19 samples, and they came from the United States, Italy and Spain. T cells, B-cell-depleted T cells, or PBMCs provided the cDNA or gDNA that served as material.

Authors' processing steps: Reference gene primer amplification gave estimated nucleated cell counts. Clones were sequenced by immunoSEQ multiplex PCR, and TCRdb holds only the in-frame ones, with some missing. The V and J calls and the clone size are those of that table, but D and trimming were determined from the DNA. The sample yields around 180,000 clones, approximately 82% seen once. Germline V lookup: CDR1 SNHLY, CDR2 FYNNEI. V was cut by 2 bases and J by 6 bases, with 14 bases left in between. The CDR3 contains 14 residues. The receptor's source is a woman older than 75 with active or convalescent COVID-19. The chain joins TRBV2 to TRBJ2-7; a possible D gene is TRBD1 (5 bases). Sequenced sample: peripheral blood. The CDR3 spells CASSETGPYGEQYF. The CDR3 DNA reads as TGTGCCAGCAGTGAAACAGGCCCCTACGGCGAGCAGTACTTC.